The clone carrying this T cell receptor (beta chain) has only a few counts. Its antigen is currently unknown. The sample is drawn from a study of T cell repertoires in cytomegalovirus infection. Study in general: Matching HLA type, along with CMV infection, was indicated by public TCR beta signatures. Study-wide results and caveats: It was HLA-C-restricted CMV-specific TCR beta clonotypes that dominated the response ex vivo. Cumulative public TCR beta family frequency identified carriers of CMV plus the relevant HLA.

Each CDR3 protein is one row after TCRdb ran MiXCR on the reads. This table holds 200,000 to 300,000 distinct CDR3 sequences, roughly 9.1% found once. The sequenced material came from PBMCs. This receptor was taken from a human donor in good health (CMV status not recorded). Some clones in this sample may be carry-over from other donors' samples.

The CDR3 DNA follows: TGTGCCAGCAGCTTGGCCCGGGGGGCAGGGAATCTCACTAACTATGGCTACACCTTC. Translating gives CASSLARGAGNLTNYGYTF. This sequence joins TRBV5-4 and TRBJ1-2, with D possibly being TRBD1 (6 bases). V lost 0 bases and J lost 0, with 21 bases in between. The CDR3 covers 19 residues. The germline V gene has CDR1 SGHNT and CDR2 YYREEE (reference sequence). The full variable domain, completed using reference TRBV5-4 and TRBJ1-2, is ETGVTQSPTHLIKTRGQQVTLRCSSQSGHNTVSWYQQALGQGPQFIFQYYREEENGRGNFPPRFSGLQFPNYSSELNVNALELDDSALYLCASSLARGAGNLTNYGYTFGSGTRLTVV.